This T cell receptor (beta chain) came from a study of PD-1 blockade in classical Hodgkin lymphoma (dated by TCRdb to the early 2020s). Background on the whole study: Nivolumab dosing was 3 mg/kg intravenously every 2 weeks, continuing until either disease progression or unacceptable toxicity. The study used TCR beta sequencing and CyTOF to define a peripheral blood immune signature of response to PD-1 blockade in classical Hodgkin lymphoma.

Points the paper makes about the study in general: Baseline TCR diversity was reported as lower in newly diagnosed patients than in healthy donors, and lower still in relapsed/refractory patients. Baseline diversity similar to that of newly diagnosed patients was observed in trial patients achieving complete response, whereas significantly lower diversity was observed in partial responders and progressors. By C4D1, a significant rise was seen in CD4+ TCR diversity but not in CD8+ TCR diversity (p=0.0027 vs p=0.16), and the rise was most apparent among complete responders (p=0.02). The study was limited to a single clinical trial cohort, and causes of repertoire differences, possibly disease activity or prior therapy, remained undefined. Lower diversity was seen in patients whose nivolumab began less than 1 year after ASCT, and these patients were left out of later analyses so that immune reconstitution would not confound the results.

As encoded in the germline V gene, CDR1 is MNHEY while CDR2 is SVGAGI. Counted from cysteine to phenylalanine, this CDR3 has 14 amino acids. Solely the CDR3 DNA is kept, with 42 bases framed from the first base. Trimming accounts for 2 bases at V and 9 bases at J, while the number of junction bases matched to no gene is 7. The Qiagen DNeasy kit was used to extract genomic DNA from unsorted PBMCs and from the negatively selected CD4+ and CD8+ fractions. Amplification of TCR beta CDR3 regions was done by immunoSEQ multiplex PCR with primers that anneal to V and J segments. A synthetic immune receptor repertoire was used to minimize amplification bias, and any residual bias was removed computationally once sequencing was done. In the original analysis: Custom Python scripts were used to quantify repertoire diversity as the Shannon entropy index. Unsorted, CD4+ and CD8+ repertoires were examined separately, except in combined analyses, for which CD4+ and CD8+ sequences were merged in silico. Clonal expansion was defined as a frequency increase of at least 2-fold after treatment compared with C1D1, and clones undetected at baseline were assigned a pseudocount of 0.5. Singleton clones were defined as clones with 0 or 1 copy at C1D1, and non-singleton clones were defined as clones with 2 or more copies. Clones expanded in unsorted samples were annotated as CD4+, CD8+ or unknown by matching protein sequences in sorted samples from the same patient. Wilcoxon tests on paired samples were used to test diversity changes from C1D1 to C4D1. As stored in TCRdb, this immuneACCESS dataset retains in-frame rearrangements with V and J assigned. A fraction of the clones does not appear; measured against another copy, unresolved V genes explain less than half of the discrepancy, and the remainder lacks a known reason. The V and J calls and clone size come from that table; D and trimming were worked out from the DNA. The sample data list around 50,000 clones, and approximately 90% of these were observed just once. The ten largest account for about 9.4% of the sample.

As regards this clone: This receptor's antigen is unknown. The record has no base qualities; no much larger clone is one base away.

In light of the paper, this sample's time point label describes: cycle 2 day 1 (C2D1) of nivolumab. All trial patients had relapsed after autologous stem cell transplantation, with cohorts A, B and C differing in prior brentuximab vedotin exposure. A total of under 70 patients with relapsed/refractory classical Hodgkin lymphoma made up the trial cohort, and each patient's best overall response was complete response, partial response or progressive disease. Single-agent nivolumab was administered to trial patients in the multi-cohort phase II CheckMate 205 trial. Best overall response was determined by an independent review committee according to the 2007 International Working Group response criteria. Trial PBMCs were obtained immediately prior to nivolumab initiation (C1D1) and on therapy at cycle 2 day 1 and cycle 4 day 1. After peripheral blood was drawn into 8 mL Vacutainer Cell Preparation Tubes, PBMCs were isolated by centrifugation and then cryopreserved.

Here the sequenced sample was peripheral blood mononuclear cells (PBMCs), taken before the second cycle of nivolumab. The rearranged segments are TRBV6-5 and TRBJ2-1, and 7 bases in between align with TRBD2. This clonotype was obtained from a human donor with classical Hodgkin lymphoma. This receptor has the CDR3 CASSYTSAGPEQFF. The DNA sequence follows: TGTGCCAGCAGTTACACTAGCGCGGGGCCTGAGCAGTTCTTC.